A selection of T cell receptor beta chains follows, all from one sample in a study of T cells after somatic rescue of genetic block. Using immunoSEQ multiplex PCR, the repertoire was profiled, and TCRdb retains in-frame clones only, with some absent. The data contain 80,000 to 90,000 clones, approximately 90% of them singletons. What was sequenced was peripheral blood mononuclear cells (PBMCs). The receptors stem from a woman aged 18-29 years. The CDR3 runs from the conserved cysteine through the conserved F or W. A D gene is named only where the DNA matches it firmly. Expanded clones are given a class, and other clones once, few, many or no size at all.

CDR3,DNA,D,V,size,length,J
CASSVGRTKHKYNEQFF,TGTGCCAGCAGCGTTGGCCGAACCAAACATAAATACAATGAGCAGTTCTTC,-,TRBV9,-,17,TRBJ2-1
CASSLAQFANTGELFF,TGTGCCAGCAGCTTGGCCCAATTTGCGAACACCGGGGAGCTGTTTTTT,-,TRBV5-4,-,16,TRBJ2-2
CASSLLPGQPYEQYF,TGTGCCAGCAGTTTACTGCCAGGCCAGCCCTACGAGCAGTACTTC,-,TRBV27,-,15,TRBJ2-7
CASSAGGSLSYEQYF,TGTGCCAGCAGCGCGGGGGGGTCTTTATCCTACGAGCAGTACTTC,TRBD2,TRBV6-5,-,15,TRBJ2-7
CASSPPTASGNTIYF,TGTGCCAGCTCACCACCGACAGCCTCTGGAAACACCATATATTTT,-,TRBV18,-,15,TRBJ1-3
CASSSPGGSGEQFF,TGTGCTAGCAGCTCCCCGGGAGGGTCTGGTGAGCAGTTCTTC,TRBD2,TRBV7-7,-,14,TRBJ2-1
CASSIHRGPNTEAFF,TGTGCCAGTAGTATTCACAGGGGTCCGAACACTGAAGCTTTCTTT,TRBD1,TRBV19,few,15,TRBJ1-1
CASSLGTGAGTEAFF,TGCGCCAGCAGCTTGGGGACAGGGGCTGGGACTGAAGCTTTCTTT,TRBD1,TRBV5-1,-,15,TRBJ1-1
CASSIDQETQYF,TGTGCCAGTAGTATAGATCAAGAGACCCAGTACTTC,-,TRBV19,-,12,TRBJ2-5
CASSLGGQGAWYTGELFF,TGTGCCAGCAGCTTGGGGGGACAGGGGGCGTGGTACACCGGGGAGCTGTTTTTT,TRBD1,TRBV11-3,-,18,TRBJ2-2
CASSPLAGEVTGELFF,TGTGCCAGCTCACCACTAGCGGGAGAGGTCACCGGGGAGCTGTTTTTT,TRBD2,TRBV18,-,16,TRBJ2-2
CASRETGPTDTQYF,TGTGCCAGCAGGGAGACGGGACCCACAGATACGCAGTATTTT,-,TRBV9,-,14,TRBJ2-3
CASWGGGTRTDTQYF,TGTGCCAGCTGGGGCGGGGGGACCCGCACAGATACGCAGTATTTT,TRBD2,TRBV6-1,-,15,TRBJ2-3
CASSKDRTYEQYF,TGTGCCAGTAGCAAGGACAGAACCTACGAGCAGTACTTC,-,TRBV19,-,13,TRBJ2-7
CATSRDVGVREPNYEQYF,TGTGCCACCAGCAGAGATGTAGGGGTGCGGGAGCCCAACTACGAGCAGTACTTC,TRBD2,TRBV15,-,18,TRBJ2-7
CATQADSNQPQHF,TGTGCCACCCAGGCGGACAGCAATCAGCCCCAGCATTTT,-,TRBV19,-,13,TRBJ1-5
CARWAFLTTYEQYF,TGTGCCAGGTGGGCATTCCTTACCACCTACGAGCAGTACTTC,-,TRBV28,-,14,TRBJ2-7
CASSFPSNEQFF,TGCGCCAGCAGCTTCCCTAGCAATGAGCAGTTCTTC,-,TRBV5-1,-,12,TRBJ2-1
CASSLDSEAVNYGYTF,TGTGCCAGCAGCTTAGATTCGGAGGCGGTCAACTATGGCTACACCTTC,-,TRBV11-2,once,16,TRBJ1-2
CASCRDENTGELFF,TGCGCCAGTTGCCGGGACGAGAACACCGGGGAGCTGTTTTTT,-,TRBV5-1,-,14,TRBJ2-2
CAWSVQAGAANQPQHF,TGTGCCTGGAGTGTACAGGCGGGGGCGGCCAATCAGCCCCAGCATTTT,-,TRBV30,once,16,TRBJ1-5
CASRPSGDLAKNIQYF,TGCGCCAGCAGGCCTAGCGGGGACTTAGCCAAAAACATTCAGTACTTC,TRBD2,TRBV10-2,-,16,TRBJ2-4
CASSLGTGSYEQYF,TGTGCCAGCAGCTTAGGGACAGGGTCCTACGAGCAGTACTTC,TRBD1,TRBV7-6,-,14,TRBJ2-7
CASSLWVSGGNQPQHF,TGTGCCAGCAGTTTATGGGTCTCTGGAGGGAATCAGCCCCAGCATTTT,-,TRBV28,-,16,TRBJ1-5
CASSLINGNTEAFF,TGTGCCAGCAGTTTAATAAACGGGAACACTGAAGCTTTCTTT,-,TRBV28,-,14,TRBJ1-1
CASRPQGEPGLSKQRQFF,TGCGCCAGCAGACCCCAGGGGGAGCCGGGACTATCGAAGCAGCGGCAGTTCTTC,-,TRBV4-1,-,18,TRBJ2-1
CASSQSNYGYTF,TGTGCCAGCAGCCAATCCAACTATGGCTACACCTTC,-,TRBV4-2,few,12,TRBJ1-2
CASSYSRVNTEAFF,TGTGCCAGCAGTTACTCGAGGGTGAACACTGAAGCTTTCTTT,-,TRBV6-5,few,14,TRBJ1-1
CATSTHPGLAGVHGKNEQFF,TGTGCCACCAGCACCCATCCGGGACTAGCGGGAGTACATGGGAAAAATGAGCAGTTCTTC,TRBD2,TRBV15,-,20,TRBJ2-1
CASSDSSGGVGYEQYF,TGTGCCAGCAGTGACTCGAGTGGAGGGGTTGGGTACGAGCAGTACTTC,-,TRBV6-4,-,16,TRBJ2-7
CASRTLTGANEKLFF,TGTGCCAGCAGGACGTTGACAGGGGCAAATGAAAAACTGTTTTTT,TRBD1,TRBV27,-,15,TRBJ1-4
CASSLQTLTGGEQFF,TGTGCCAGCAGTCTTCAAACTTTGACGGGGGGAGAGCAGTTCTTC,TRBD2,TRBV6-5,-,15,TRBJ2-1
CASSDSNQPQHF,TGCGCCAGCTCCGATAGCAATCAGCCCCAGCATTTT,-,TRBV10-2,-,12,TRBJ1-5
CASSPTGTSGEETQYF,TGTGCCAGCAGTCCGACTGGGACTAGCGGAGAAGAGACCCAGTACTTC,TRBD2,TRBV28,-,16,TRBJ2-5
CASSLAGNSGQPQHF,TGCGCCAGCAGCTTGGCTGGGAATTCGGGTCAGCCCCAGCATTTT,-,TRBV5-1,-,15,TRBJ1-5
CASRPPDSYLYEQYF,TGTGCCAGCCGACCACCGGACAGCTACCTCTACGAGCAGTACTTC,-,TRBV28,-,15,TRBJ2-7
CSVEGGQASTDTQYF,TGCAGCGTTGAGGGGGGGCAGGCTAGCACAGATACGCAGTATTTT,-,TRBV29-1,-,15,TRBJ2-3
CASSPYGQGSYNEQFF,TGTGCCAGCTCACCTTACGGCCAGGGCTCCTACAATGAGCAGTTCTTC,-,TRBV18,-,16,TRBJ2-1
CASSQDNSNYGYTF,TGTGCCAGCAGCCAAGATAACAGTAACTATGGCTACACCTTC,-,TRBV4-2,-,14,TRBJ1-2
CASSYARGKNEKLFF,TGTGCCAGCAGTTACGCCAGGGGAAAGAATGAAAAACTGTTTTTT,-,TRBV27,-,15,TRBJ1-4
CASSLIVGSTDTQYF,TGTGCCAGCAGCTTAATAGTGGGATCCACAGATACGCAGTATTTT,-,TRBV11-2,-,15,TRBJ2-3
CASSQEGPSTDTQYF,TGTGCCAGCAGCCAAGAGGGCCCGAGCACAGATACGCAGTATTTT,-,TRBV4-2,few,15,TRBJ2-3
CASSLAGTGRNNQPQHF,TGTGCCAGCAGCTTAGCCGGGACAGGGAGGAACAATCAGCCCCAGCATTTT,TRBD1,TRBV11-2,-,17,TRBJ1-5
CASSFVTYEQYF,TGTGCCAGCAGTTTCGTCACCTACGAGCAGTACTTC,-,TRBV28,-,12,TRBJ2-7
CASSLVGRNLDEQYF,TGCGCCAGCAGCTTGGTTGGGAGGAACTTGGACGAGCAGTACTTC,-,TRBV5-1,-,15,TRBJ2-7
CASSWTSAEQFF,TGCGCCAGCAGCTGGACGTCTGCTGAGCAGTTCTTC,-,TRBV5-1,-,12,TRBJ2-1
CASSLAARETQYF,TGCGCCAGCTCCCTAGCGGCCCGGGAGACCCAGTACTTC,TRBD2,TRBV10-1,-,13,TRBJ2-5
CASSSGTLSSYEQYF,TGCGCCAGCAGCTCGGGGACACTGAGCTCCTACGAGCAGTACTTC,-,TRBV5-1,-,15,TRBJ2-7
CATAGGTNYEQYF,TGCGCCACCGCCGGGGGGACTAACTACGAGCAGTACTTC,TRBD2,TRBV10-2,-,13,TRBJ2-7
CSVGWPGTLNTGELFF,TGCAGCGTTGGGTGGCCCGGGACCTTGAACACCGGGGAGCTGTTTTTT,-,TRBV29-1,-,16,TRBJ2-2